This T cell receptor beta chain was sequenced in a study of cytomegalovirus exposure and HLA in healthy donors. Study at large: Researchers previously reported finding some 110 million unique TCR beta sequences from approximately 200 million T cells.

Trimming left V 2 bases short and J 5 bases short, with 13 bases between. Germline V CDR1 and CDR2: SGHTA, FQGNSA. The CDR3 is 15 amino acids. The PCR had 60 Vbeta and 13 Jbeta primers. Here immunoSEQ multiplex PCR was the method, and the copy in TCRdb shows in-frame clones only, minus some. The repertoire includes about 140,000 clones, around 80% of them detected once, and around 6.8% sits in the top ten. This TCR derives from a man between 35 and 55 years old in good health and CMV-seropositive. The chain couples TRBV7-2 to TRBJ1-5, with a tentative D call TRBD1 (6 bases). The sequenced sample was PBMCs. This CDR3 reads CASSLFRQADQPQHF. The CDR3, as DNA: TGTGCCAGCAGCTTATTTCGACAGGCGGATCAGCCCCAGCATTTT. Using reference TRBV7-2 and TRBJ1-5 for the parts outside the CDR3, the full variable domain is GAGVSQSPSNKVTEKGKDVELRCDPISGHTALYWYRQSLGQGLEFLIYFQGNSAPDKSGLPSDRFSAERTGGSVSTLTIQRTQQEDSAVYLCASSLFRQADQPQHFGDGTRLSIL.